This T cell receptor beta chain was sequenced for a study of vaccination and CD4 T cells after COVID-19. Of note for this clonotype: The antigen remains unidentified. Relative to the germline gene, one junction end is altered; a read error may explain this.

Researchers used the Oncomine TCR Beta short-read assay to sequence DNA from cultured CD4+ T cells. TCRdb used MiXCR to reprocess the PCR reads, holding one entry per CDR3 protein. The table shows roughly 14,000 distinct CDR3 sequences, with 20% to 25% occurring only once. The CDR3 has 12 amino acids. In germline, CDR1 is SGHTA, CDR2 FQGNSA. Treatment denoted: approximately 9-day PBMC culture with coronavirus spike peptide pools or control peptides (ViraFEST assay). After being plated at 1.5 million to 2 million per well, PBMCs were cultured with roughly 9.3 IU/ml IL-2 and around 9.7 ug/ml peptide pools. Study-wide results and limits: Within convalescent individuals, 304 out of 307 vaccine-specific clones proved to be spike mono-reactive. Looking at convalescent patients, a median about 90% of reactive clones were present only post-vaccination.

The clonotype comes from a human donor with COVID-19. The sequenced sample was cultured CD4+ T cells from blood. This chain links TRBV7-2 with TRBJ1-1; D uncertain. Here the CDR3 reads CASNLARGSAFF. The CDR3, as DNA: TGTGCCAGCAACTTAGCGCGGGGTAGCGCTTTCTTT.